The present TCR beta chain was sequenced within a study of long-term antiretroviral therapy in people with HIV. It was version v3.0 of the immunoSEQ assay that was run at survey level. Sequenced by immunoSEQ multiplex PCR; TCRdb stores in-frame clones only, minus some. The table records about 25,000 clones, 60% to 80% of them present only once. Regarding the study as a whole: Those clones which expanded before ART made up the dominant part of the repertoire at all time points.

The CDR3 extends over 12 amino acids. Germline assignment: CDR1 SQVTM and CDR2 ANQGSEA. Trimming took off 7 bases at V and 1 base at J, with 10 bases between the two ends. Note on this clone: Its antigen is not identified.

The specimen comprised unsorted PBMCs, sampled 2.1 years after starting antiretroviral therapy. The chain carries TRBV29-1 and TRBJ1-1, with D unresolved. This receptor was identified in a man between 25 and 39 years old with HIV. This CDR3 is CSAVDGNTEAFF. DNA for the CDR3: TGCAGCGCCGTTGACGGGAACACTGAAGCTTTCTTT.